These 10 T cell receptor beta chains share one sample of origin, sequenced in a study of cytomegalovirus exposure and HLA in healthy donors. The PCR used 60 Vbeta and 13 Jbeta primers. Generated by immunoSEQ multiplex PCR, the TCRdb table keeps only in-frame clones and is missing some. Of around 130,000 clones detected, over 50% appear once; the ten largest clones hold approximately 8.5%. The sequencing input was PBMCs. The receptors derive from a woman in her 40s in good health and CMV-seropositive.

The chain couples TRBV4-2 to TRBJ2-1; D is undetermined. Germline V gene sequence: CDR1 LGHNA, CDR2 YNFKEQ. The V end was cut by 2 bases, the J end by 5 bases, with 13 bases between. This CDR3 region has 15 residues. The CDR3 DNA sequence: TGTGCCAGCAGCCAAACCGTAGATTTCAACAATGAGCAGTTCTTC. Translating it yields CASSQTVDFNNEQFF.

The chain couples TRBV5-4 to TRBJ1-4; D possibly corresponds to TRBD1 (5 bases). V shed 4 bases and J shed 0 bases, with 13 bases lying between them. The CDR3 length is 16 residues. Germline V gives CDR1 SGHNT, CDR2 YYREEE (reference sequence). The CDR3 loop reads CASSPSQAATNEKLFF. For the CDR3, the DNA is TGTGCCAGCAGCCCGTCACAGGCAGCAACTAATGAAAAACTGTTTTTT.

The V call is TRBV10-3, the J call TRBJ2-7; TRBD1 matches 8 bases. In germline, CDR1 is ENHRY, CDR2 SYGVKD. The CDR3 is 15 amino acids. With 2 bases clipped from V and 2 bases from J, the junction kept 5 bases outside the gene matches. CDR3 sequence: CAISETQGVTYEQYF. In DNA, the CDR3 is TGTGCCATCAGTGAGACACAGGGGGTCACCTACGAGCAGTACTTC.

The rearrangement joins TRBV25-1 to TRBJ1-2; unclear D gene. The CDR3 length is 13 residues. Germline CDR1 is MGHDK and CDR2 is SYGVNS. Trimming removed 4 bases at V and 1 base at J, with 7 bases between. The chain's CDR3 is CASSAGINYGYTF. The CDR3 nucleotides are TGTGCCAGCAGTGCAGGAATTAACTATGGCTACACCTTC.

This chain's CDR3 is CASSLGPSRGLEQFF. CDR3 nucleotide sequence: TGTGCCAGCAGCTTAGGTCCTAGCCGGGGTTTGGAGCAGTTCTTC. V usage is TRBV7-2 and J usage is TRBJ2-1; a weak D match, TRBD2 (5 bases). CDR3 size: 15 residues. CDR1 is SGHTA, CDR2 FQGNSA, per germline. V dropped 1 base and J dropped 10 bases, with 17 bases sitting between them.

The chain joins TRBV10-1 to TRBJ2-7; 7 nucleotides match TRBD1. Germline trimming cut 4 bases from V and 5 bases from J; bases unmatched to any gene: 11. The CDR3 length is 15 residues. CDR1 is WNHNN, CDR2 SYGVQD, per germline (reference sequence). The CDR3 region has the DNA TGCGCCAGCAGTGCGTCCTTGGCACAGGGGAACGAGCAGTACTTC. This codes for CASSASLAQGNEQYF.

The rearrangement uses TRBV9 and TRBJ2-1; possibly TRBD2 for D (6 bases). The germline gives CDR1 SGDLS, CDR2 YYNGEE. The V and J ends lost 7 bases and 2 bases respectively, with 10 bases between them. The CDR3 has 13 residues. This CDR3 is CASGGLPYNEQFF. The CDR3 DNA reads TGTGCCAGCGGGGGACTGCCCTACAATGAGCAGTTCTTC. The variable domain in full, completed from reference TRBV9 and TRBJ2-1, reads DSGVTQTPKHLITATGQRVTLRCSPRSGDLSVYWYQQSLDQGLQFLIQYYNGEERAKGNILERFSAQQFPDLHSELNLSSLELGDSALYFCASGGLPYNEQFFGPGTRLTVL.

The chain combines TRBV21-1 with TRBJ2-7; the table names TRBD2, a call not compared with the DNA. TRBV21-1 is given as a pseudogene. The CDR3 is made up of 15 amino acids. In DNA, the CDR3 is TGTGCCAGCAGCAAAGATGAGGGAGGGCCCTACGAGCAGTACTTC. Translating gives CASSKDEGGPYEQYF.

The J gene is TRBJ2-5, the V gene TRBV9; TRBD1 matches 9 bases. J lost 5 bases, V lost 3 bases, and 8 bases had no gene match. Germline V gene lookup returns CDR1 SGDLS and CDR2 YYNGEE. CDR3 length: 15 residues. The CDR3 sequence: CASSAQGATGETQYF. CDR3 nucleotides: TGTGCCAGCAGCGCACAGGGGGCGACGGGGGAGACCCAGTACTTC.

The gene calls are TRBV9 and TRBJ2-1; TRBD2 is a possible D gene (5 bases). V lost 7 bases to trimming and J lost 7 bases, with 15 bases between them. The CDR3 has 13 amino acids. CDR1 is SGDLS and CDR2 is YYNGEE in the germline V gene. The CDR3 is CASGLGGPNEQFF. CDR3 sequence (DNA): TGTGCCAGCGGCCTTGGAGGTCCAAATGAGCAGTTCTTC.